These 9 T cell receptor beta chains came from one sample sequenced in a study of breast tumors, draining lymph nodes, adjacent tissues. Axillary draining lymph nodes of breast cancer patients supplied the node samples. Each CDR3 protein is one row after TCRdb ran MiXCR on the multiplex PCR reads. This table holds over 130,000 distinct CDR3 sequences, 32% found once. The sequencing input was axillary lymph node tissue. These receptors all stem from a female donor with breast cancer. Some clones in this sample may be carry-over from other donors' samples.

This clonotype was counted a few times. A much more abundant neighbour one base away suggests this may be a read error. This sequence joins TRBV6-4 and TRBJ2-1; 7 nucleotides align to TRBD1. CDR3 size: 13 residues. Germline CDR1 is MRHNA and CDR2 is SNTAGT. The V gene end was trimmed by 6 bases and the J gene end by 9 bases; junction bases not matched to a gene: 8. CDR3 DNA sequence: TGTGCCAGCAGCCAACAGGGGTTGGGTGAGCAGTTCTTC. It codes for CASSQQGLGEQFF.

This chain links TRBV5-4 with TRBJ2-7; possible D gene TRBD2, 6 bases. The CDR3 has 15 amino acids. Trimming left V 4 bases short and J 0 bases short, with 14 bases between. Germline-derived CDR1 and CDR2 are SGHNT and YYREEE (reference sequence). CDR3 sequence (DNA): TGTGCCAGCAGCGCGGGACTGGTCCTCTCCTACGAGCAGTACTTC. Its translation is CASSAGLVLSYEQYF.

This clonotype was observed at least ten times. The CDR3 sequence is CAISFDRGNNEQFF. CDR3 DNA: TGTGCCATCAGTTTCGACAGGGGAAACAATGAGCAGTTCTTC. J is TRBJ2-1 and V is TRBV10-3, with TRBD1 identical over 8 bases. The CDR3 is made up of 14 amino acids. The V and J ends lost 5 bases and 5 bases, in that order; junction bases with no gene match: 5. Germline CDR1 is ENHRY and CDR2 is SYGVKD.

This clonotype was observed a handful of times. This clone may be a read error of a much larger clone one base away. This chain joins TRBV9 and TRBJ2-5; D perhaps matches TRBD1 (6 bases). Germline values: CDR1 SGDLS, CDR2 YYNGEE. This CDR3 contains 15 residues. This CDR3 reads CASSPPQGMGETPYF. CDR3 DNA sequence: TGTGCCAGCAGCCCCCCCCAGGGGATGGGGGAGACCCCGTACTTC.

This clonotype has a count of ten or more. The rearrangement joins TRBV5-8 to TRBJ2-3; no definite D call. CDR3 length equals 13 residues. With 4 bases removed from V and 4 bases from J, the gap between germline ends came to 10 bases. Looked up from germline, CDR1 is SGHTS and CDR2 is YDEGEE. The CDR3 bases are TGTGCCAGCAGCGTTCCAAGTTCAGATACGCAGTATTTT. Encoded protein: CASSVPSSDTQYF. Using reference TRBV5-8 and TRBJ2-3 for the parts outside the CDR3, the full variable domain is EAGVTQSPTHLIKTRGQQATLRCSPISGHTSVYWYQQALGLGLQFLLWYDEGEERNRGNFPPRFSGRQFPNYSSELNVNALELEDSALYLCASSVPSSDTQYFGPGTRLTVL.

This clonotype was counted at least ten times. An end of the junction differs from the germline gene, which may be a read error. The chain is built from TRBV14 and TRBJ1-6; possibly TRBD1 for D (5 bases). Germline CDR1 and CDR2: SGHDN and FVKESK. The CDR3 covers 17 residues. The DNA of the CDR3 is TGTGCCAGCAGCAAAGAGGGGAGGAGCTCCTATAATTCACCCCTCCACTTT. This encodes CASSKEGRSSYNSPLHF.

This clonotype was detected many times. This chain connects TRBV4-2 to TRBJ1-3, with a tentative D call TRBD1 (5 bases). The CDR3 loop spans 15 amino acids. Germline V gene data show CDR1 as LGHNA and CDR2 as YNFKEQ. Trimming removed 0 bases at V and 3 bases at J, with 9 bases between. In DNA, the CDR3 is TGTGCCAGCAGCCAAGATCCAGACAGTGGAAACACCATATATTTT. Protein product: CASSQDPDSGNTIYF.

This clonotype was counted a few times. The CDR3 DNA is TGTGCCAGTACCTCCAGGGAGTCCCAAGAGACCCAGTACTTC. Its protein is CASTSRESQETQYF. The chain uses TRBV28 and TRBJ2-5; D is tentatively TRBD1 or TRBD2 (5 bases each). V shed 9 bases and J shed 1 base, with 15 bases lying between them. Germline V gene lookup returns CDR1 MDHEN and CDR2 SYDVKM. The CDR3 sequence is 14 residues long.

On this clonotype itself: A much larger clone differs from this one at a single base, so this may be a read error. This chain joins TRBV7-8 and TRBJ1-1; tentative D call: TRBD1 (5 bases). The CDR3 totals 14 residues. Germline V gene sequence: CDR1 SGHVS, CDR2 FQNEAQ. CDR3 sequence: CTSSRDEMRPEAFF. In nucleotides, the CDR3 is TGTACCAGCAGCCGGGACGAAATGAGGCCTGAAGCTTTCTTT. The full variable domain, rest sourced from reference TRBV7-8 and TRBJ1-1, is GAGVSQSPRYKVAKRGQDVALRCDPISGHVSLFWYQQALGQGPEFLTYFQNEAQLDKSGLPSDRFFAERPEGSVSTLKIQRTQQEDSAVYLCTSSRDEMRPEAFFGQGTRLTVV.